These 30 T cell receptor beta chains share one sample of origin, sequenced in a study of CD8 T cells in Susac syndrome (dated by TCRdb to the late 2010s). The library was made by the immunoSEQ multiplex PCR assay. RNA was extracted using the RNeasy kit, and roughly 0.5 to 1 microgram was reverse transcribed with random hexamers. TCRdb trimmed the raw reads at Q25, called clones with MiXCR and kept productive beta chains. Each entry is one CDR3 protein sequence, shown with its most common DNA and genes. This sample lists hundreds of thousands of distinct CDR3 sequences; approximately 92% were detected once. The ten largest clones capture 0.055% to 0.075% of the sample. The sample taken for sequencing was CD4+ T cells from PBMCs. These TCRs come from a human donor with multiple sclerosis.

The chain uses TRBV29-1 and TRBJ1-1, with D possibly TRBD1 on 6 matching bases. Trimming took off 6 bases at V and 0 bases at J, with 11 bases between the two ends. Per germline, CDR1 SQVTM and CDR2 ANQGSEA. This CDR3 is built from 13 residues. The CDR3 nucleotides read TGCAGCGTGGCGCAGGGGTTGAACACTGAAGCTTTCTTT. It specifies CSVAQGLNTEAFF.

The CDR3 spells CASSHSGAGANVLTF. The CDR3 region has the DNA TGTGCCAGCAGCCATAGCGGGGCTGGGGCCAACGTCCTGACTTTC. The V call is TRBV16, the J call TRBJ2-6; 8 bases are a match to TRBD2. This CDR3 comprises 15 residues. V shed 3 bases and J 2 bases; nucleotides not matched to a gene: 0. CDR1 and CDR2 (germline): KGHSY, FQNENV.

The rearrangement joins TRBV5-1 to TRBJ1-2, with D maybe TRBD1 (6 bases). Germline lookup yields CDR1 SGHRS and CDR2 YFSETQ. This CDR3 has 15 amino acids. The germline V and J ends were trimmed by 0 bases and 4 bases, with 13 bases remaining between them. CDR3: CASSLVQGESYGYTF. The CDR3 nucleotides read TGCGCCAGCAGCTTGGTACAGGGTGAGAGCTATGGCTACACCTTC.

V usage is TRBV3-1 and J usage is TRBJ2-1, with 12 nucleotides matching TRBD2. From germline, CDR1 is LGHDT and CDR2 YNNKEL (reference sequence). V shed 5 bases, J shed 7 bases, and the junction held 12 bases outside the gene matches. The CDR3 is 17 amino acids. The CDR3 reads CASSARLAGAFGNEQFF. The CDR3 region has the DNA TGTGCCAGCAGCGCCCGACTAGCGGGGGCCTTCGGGAATGAGCAGTTCTTC.

This sequence joins TRBV18 and TRBJ1-2, with 7 bases that match TRBD1. This CDR3 comprises 15 residues. Germline trimming cut 1 base from V and 4 bases from J; bases unmatched to any gene: 6. CDR1 and CDR2 from the germline V gene are KGHSH and LQKENI. CDR3 nucleotide sequence: TGTGCCAGCTCACCACGACAGGGAGAACTCTATGGCTACACCTTC. This encodes CASSPRQGELYGYTF.

J is TRBJ2-7 and V is TRBV11-2; TRBD2 matches at 15 bases. Per germline, CDR1 SGHAT and CDR2 FQNNGV. This CDR3 comprises 15 residues. V lost 5 bases, J lost 4 bases, and 3 bases stayed unmatched. The CDR3 here is CASSIGLAGGYEQYF. For the CDR3, the DNA is TGTGCCAGCAGCATCGGACTAGCGGGGGGGTACGAGCAGTACTTC.

The CDR3 protein is CSVTAFGTPVGNEQFF. The CDR3 region has the DNA TGCAGCGTTACCGCCTTCGGGACTCCCGTTGGCAATGAGCAGTTCTTC. V and J are TRBV29-1 and TRBJ2-1; D perhaps matches TRBD2 (6 bases). In germline, CDR1 is SQVTM, CDR2 ANQGSEA. The CDR3 is 16 amino acids. V shed 5 bases and J shed 6 bases, with 23 bases lying between them.

The rearrangement links TRBV20-1 to TRBJ2-7, with 8 bases fitting TRBD2. The CDR3 sequence is 13 residues long. With 5 bases clipped from V and 2 bases from J, the junction kept 5 bases outside the gene matches. Germline loops: CDR1 DFQATT, CDR2 SNEGSKA (reference sequence). CDR3 loop: CSAPKAGAYEQYF. The DNA of the CDR3 is TGCAGTGCTCCGAAAGCGGGGGCCTACGAGCAGTACTTC.

The rearrangement joins TRBV6-5 to TRBJ2-7; perhaps TRBD1 as D (6 bases). V dropped 2 bases and J dropped 2 bases, with 13 bases sitting between them. In germline, CDR1 is MNHEY, CDR2 SVGAGI. The CDR3 length is 15 residues. The CDR3 protein is CASSYGGPTTYEQYF. CDR3 bases: TGTGCCAGCAGTTACGGGGGCCCCACTACCTACGAGCAGTACTTC.

The J gene is TRBJ2-3, the V gene TRBV6-5; no reliable D call. V was shortened by 11 bases and J by 1 base, with 13 bases between the two germline ends. CDR1 is MNHEY and CDR2 is SVGAGI in the germline V gene. The CDR3 runs 13 residues. The CDR3 sequence: CASRHGGTDTQYF. CDR3 coding DNA: TGTGCCTCACGGCACGGCGGCACAGATACGCAGTATTTT.

This chain joins TRBV5-6 and TRBJ2-5, with 7 positions matching TRBD1. The CDR3 sequence is 15 residues long. After removal of 5 bases from V and 5 bases from J, the junction contained 12 bases not matched to a gene. Germline CDR1 and CDR2: SGHDT and YYEEEE. The CDR3 sequence: CASSSGRGPGETQYF. CDR3 nucleotides: TGTGCCAGCAGTTCCGGAAGGGGGCCGGGGGAGACCCAGTACTTC.

The J gene is TRBJ2-1, the V gene TRBV24-1; perhaps TRBD2 as D (7 bases). This CDR3 region has 16 residues. Germline V CDR1 and CDR2: KGHDR, SFDVKD. V was shortened by 4 bases and J by 2 bases, with 14 bases between the two germline ends. CDR3 in amino acids: CATSDLGGATYNEQFF. CDR3 sequence (DNA): TGTGCCACCAGTGACCTGGGGGGGGCAACCTACAATGAGCAGTTCTTC.

The V and J genes are TRBV29-1 and TRBJ2-4; TRBD1 matches at 7 bases. The CDR3 has 12 amino acids. Germline V gene sequence: CDR1 SQVTM, CDR2 ANQGSEA. The V and J ends lost 3 bases and 10 bases, in that order; junction bases with no gene match: 6. The CDR3 reads CSVEGDSGIQYF. The CDR3 nucleotides are TGCAGCGTTGAGGGGGACAGTGGGATTCAGTACTTC.

The V gene is TRBV23-1, the J gene TRBJ1-5; tentative D call: TRBD1 (6 bases). TRBV23-1 is placed among ORFs of uncertain function. V lost 6 bases and J lost 9, with 24 bases in between. This CDR3 contains 16 residues. Here the CDR3 reads CASSRGQTPPFWPQHF. As DNA, the CDR3 is TGCGCCAGCAGCCGTGGACAGACCCCGCCTTTCTGGCCCCAGCATTTT.

V and J are TRBV11-3 and TRBJ2-3; 9 bases line up with TRBD2. Per germline, CDR1 SGHNT and CDR2 YENEEA. V lost 5 bases and J lost 2; bases outside the gene matches: 14. The CDR3 covers 18 residues. The CDR3, as DNA: TGTGCCAGCAGCCCCCCCCCGCATCTAGCGGGAATCACAGATACGCAGTATTTT. This codes for CASSPPPHLAGITDTQYF.

The V gene is TRBV7-9, the J gene TRBJ1-1; possibly TRBD1 for D (5 bases). This CDR3 is 14 amino acids long. The V and J ends lost 1 base and 7 bases respectively, with 13 bases between them. CDR1 and CDR2 from the germline V gene are SEHNR and FQNEAQ (reference sequence). The DNA for the CDR3 is TGTGCCAGCAGCTTAGAAACTGGGGGTGGTGAAGCTTTCTTT. Protein: CASSLETGGGEAFF.

This sequence joins TRBV11-2 and TRBJ1-1; possible D gene TRBD1, 6 bases. The CDR3 is made up of 15 amino acids. V was clipped by 0 bases and J by 11 bases, with 19 bases between them. Germline loops: CDR1 SGHAT, CDR2 FQNNGV. The CDR3 DNA reads as TGTGCCAGCAGCTTAGAGATGGGGCAGGGGAAGGGGGCTTTCTTT. It specifies CASSLEMGQGKGAFF. The full variable domain, completed using reference TRBV11-2 and TRBJ1-1, is EAGVAQSPRYKIIEKRQSVAFWCNPISGHATLYWYQQILGQGPKLLIQFQNNGVVDDSQLPKDRFSAERLKGVDSTLKIQPAKLEDSAVYLCASSLEMGQGKGAFFGQGTRLTVV.

This clonotype was observed a few times. The chain links TRBV7-2 to TRBJ1-3; D gene ambiguous. The CDR3 runs 15 residues. V dropped 0 bases and J dropped 8 bases, with 14 bases sitting between them. CDR1 is SGHTA, CDR2 FQGNSA, per germline. CDR3 sequence (DNA): TGTGCCAGCAGCTTAGCCGGCTTCCCAACGGACACCATATATTTT. This gives the protein CASSLAGFPTDTIYF.

This CDR3 reads CSGTIGAPGTQYF. For the CDR3, the DNA is TGCAGCGGGACCATAGGGGCACCCGGGACCCAGTACTTC. V usage is TRBV29-1 and J usage is TRBJ2-5, with D tentatively TRBD1 (5 bases). V lost 7 bases, J lost 7 bases, and 19 bases lay in between. CDR1 SQVTM and CDR2 ANQGSEA come from the germline V gene. The CDR3 is 13 amino acids.

This rearrangement joins TRBV10-1 to TRBJ2-3; perhaps D is TRBD1 or TRBD2 (5 bases each). This CDR3 region has 13 residues. V was clipped by 7 bases and J by 8 bases, with 16 bases between them. CDR1 is WNHNN and CDR2 is SYGVQD in the germline V gene (reference sequence). This CDR3 is CASNRDAQGTQYF. The CDR3 DNA reads as TGCGCCAGCAACCGGGACGCCCAGGGTACGCAGTATTTT.

This chain connects TRBV5-6 to TRBJ2-1; 10 bases agree with TRBD2. V lost 4 bases and J lost 8; bases outside the gene matches: 9. The CDR3 spans 15 residues. The germline gives CDR1 SGHDT, CDR2 YYEEEE. The CDR3 region is CASSPPSGGAHEQFF. In nucleotides, the CDR3 is TGTGCCAGCAGCCCCCCCAGCGGGGGGGCCCATGAGCAGTTCTTC.

V and J are TRBV28 and TRBJ2-6; the D gene is possibly TRBD2 (6 bases). This CDR3 has 14 residues. Germline V CDR1 and CDR2: MDHEN, SYDVKM. V was cut by 7 bases and J by 1 base, with 8 bases left in between. The DNA of the CDR3 is TGTGCCAGCATCGGGGGATCTGGGGCCAACGTCCTGACTTTC. Translated, it gives CASIGGSGANVLTF. Full variable domain (rest looked up from reference TRBV28 and TRBJ2-6): DVKVTQSSRYLVKRTGEKVFLECVQDMDHENMFWYRQDPGLGLRLIYFSYDVKMKEKGDIPEGYSVSREKKERFSLILESASTNQTSMYLCASIGGSGANVLTFGAGSRLTVL.

This sequence joins TRBV9 and TRBJ1-5; possible D gene TRBD1, 6 bases. Looked up from germline, CDR1 is SGDLS and CDR2 is YYNGEE. V dropped 4 bases and J dropped 7 bases, with 15 bases sitting between them. The CDR3 runs to 14 residues. Here the CDR3 DNA reads TGTGCCAGCAGCCTGTCGGGGGGCGCCCAGCCCCAGCATTTT. Amino acid sequence: CASSLSGGAQPQHF.

This sequence joins TRBV19 and TRBJ2-3; 8 positions match TRBD1. Germline values: CDR1 LNHDA, CDR2 SQIVND (reference sequence). V shed 6 bases, J shed 1 base, and the junction held 6 bases outside the gene matches. CDR3 length: 15 residues. CDR3 sequence: CASSRDRSRTDTQYF. CDR3 in DNA: TGTGCCAGTAGCCGGGACAGGAGCCGCACAGATACGCAGTATTTT.

The V call is TRBV7-2, the J call TRBJ2-1, with no clear D. Trimming took off 0 bases at V and 9 bases at J, with 12 bases between the two ends. The CDR3 covers 14 residues. Germline CDR1 reads SGHTA; CDR2 reads FQGNSA. The CDR3 DNA reads as TGTGCCAGCAGCTTAGCGCTTGAAGCAGGTGAGCAGTTCTTC. Protein product: CASSLALEAGEQFF. The full variable domain, its missing parts supplied by reference TRBV7-2 and TRBJ2-1, is GAGVSQSPSNKVTEKGKDVELRCDPISGHTALYWYRQSLGQGLEFLIYFQGNSAPDKSGLPSDRFSAERTGGSVSTLTIQRTQQEDSAVYLCASSLALEAGEQFFGPGTRLTVL.

This clonotype was detected only once. V and J are TRBV10-3 and TRBJ2-6; maybe TRBD1 (5 bases). The ends were cut back, 0 bases at V and 2 bases at J, with 8 bases in the middle. The CDR3 spans 16 residues. From germline, CDR1 is ENHRY and CDR2 SYGVKD. CDR3: CAISESAGTGANVLTF. For the CDR3, the DNA is TGTGCCATCAGTGAGTCGGCAGGGACTGGGGCCAACGTCCTGACTTTC.

The chain couples TRBV6-1 to TRBJ2-7; 10 bases match TRBD1. V was pared by 7 bases and J by 7 bases, with 7 bases of the junction left unmatched. This CDR3 comprises 13 residues. Germline V lookup: CDR1 MNHNS, CDR2 SASEGT. CDR3 sequence (DNA): TGTGCCAGCACTGGACAGGGGGTAGGTGAGCAGTACGTC. Amino acid sequence: CASTGQGVGEQYV.

The chain couples TRBV12-2 to TRBJ2-7. TRBV12-2 is described as a pseudogene. There are 14 residues in the CDR3. This CDR3 reads CASRLGHRSYEQYV. The CDR3 bases are TGTGCAAGTCGCTTAGGTCATCGGTCCTACGAGCAGTACGTC.

This chain connects TRBV12-3 or TRBV12-4 to TRBJ2-5; 7 bases agree with TRBD2. Trimming cost V 7 bases and J 2 bases; bases outside gene matches: 10. The CDR3 loop spans 15 amino acids. This CDR3 reads CASTPLGGGQETQYF. The CDR3 DNA reads as TGTGCCAGCACCCCCTTGGGGGGGGGACAAGAGACCCAGTACTTC.

The chain uses TRBV20-1 and TRBJ1-1, with unresolved D. V was pared by 3 bases and J by 1 base, with 6 bases between. CDR3 size: 12 residues. CDR1 is DFQATT and CDR2 is SNEGSKA in the germline V gene (reference sequence). As DNA, the CDR3 is TGCAGTGCTAGTTGGGAGAACACTGAAGCTTTCTTT. Translation gives CSASWENTEAFF.